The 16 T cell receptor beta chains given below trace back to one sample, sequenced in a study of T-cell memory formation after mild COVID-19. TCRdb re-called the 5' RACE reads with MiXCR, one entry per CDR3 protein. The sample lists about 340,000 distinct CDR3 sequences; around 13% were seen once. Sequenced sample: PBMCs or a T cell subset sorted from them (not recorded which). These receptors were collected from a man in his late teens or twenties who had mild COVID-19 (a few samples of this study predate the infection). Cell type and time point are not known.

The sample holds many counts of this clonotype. CDR3 amino acids: CASSLEGGTEAFF. The CDR3 nucleotides read TGTGCCAGCAGCTTAGAGGGGGGCACTGAAGCTTTCTTT. The chain couples TRBV7-9 to TRBJ1-1; D possibly corresponds to TRBD1 (6 bases). Per germline, CDR1 SEHNR and CDR2 FQNEAQ (reference sequence). V shed 1 base and J shed 4 bases, with 7 bases lying between them. The CDR3 runs to 13 residues.

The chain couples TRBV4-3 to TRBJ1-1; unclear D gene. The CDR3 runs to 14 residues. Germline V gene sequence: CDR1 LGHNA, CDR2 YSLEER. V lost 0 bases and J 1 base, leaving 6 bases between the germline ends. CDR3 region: CASSQEAGNTEAFF. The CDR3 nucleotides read TGCGCCAGCAGCCAAGAGGCGGGGAACACTGAAGCTTTCTTT.

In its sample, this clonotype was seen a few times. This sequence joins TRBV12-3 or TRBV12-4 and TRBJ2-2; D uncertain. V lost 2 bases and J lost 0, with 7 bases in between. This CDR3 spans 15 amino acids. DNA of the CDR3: TGTGCCAGCAGTTTATTCAGGACGAACACCGGGGAGCTGTTTTTT. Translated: CASSLFRTNTGELFF.

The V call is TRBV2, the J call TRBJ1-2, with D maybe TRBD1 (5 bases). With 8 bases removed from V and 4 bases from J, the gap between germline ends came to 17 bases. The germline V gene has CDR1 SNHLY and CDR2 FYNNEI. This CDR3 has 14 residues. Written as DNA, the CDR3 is TGTGCCAGCGGGGGGGTTAAAGGTGGCTATGGCTACACCTTC. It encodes CASGGVKGGYGYTF.

The CDR3 loop is CASSGGEKLFF. DNA for the CDR3: TGTGCCAGCAGCGGAGGAGAAAAACTGTTTTTT. The rearrangement uses TRBV7-8 and TRBJ1-4; D call uncertain. Trimming took 5 bases from V and 8 from J, leaving 6 bases between them. The CDR3 covers 11 residues. The V gene's germline CDR1 is SGHVS and CDR2 FQNEAQ.

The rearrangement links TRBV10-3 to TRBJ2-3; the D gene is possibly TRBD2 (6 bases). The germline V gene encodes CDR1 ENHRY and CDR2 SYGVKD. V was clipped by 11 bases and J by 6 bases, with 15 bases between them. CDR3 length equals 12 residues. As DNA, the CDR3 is TGTGCCGTTACGGGCGGGGCGGATACGCAGTATTTT. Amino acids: CAVTGGADTQYF.

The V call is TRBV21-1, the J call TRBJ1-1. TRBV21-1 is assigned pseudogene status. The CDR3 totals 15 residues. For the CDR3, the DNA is TGTGCCAGCAGAGCGCTGGGTATGGGGAACACTGAAGCTTTCTTT. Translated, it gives CASRALGMGNTEAFF.

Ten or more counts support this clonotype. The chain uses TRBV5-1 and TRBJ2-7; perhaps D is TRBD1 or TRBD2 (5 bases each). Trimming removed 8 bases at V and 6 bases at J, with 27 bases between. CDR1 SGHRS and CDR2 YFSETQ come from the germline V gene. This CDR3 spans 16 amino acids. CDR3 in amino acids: CASYRDARSPPLEQYF. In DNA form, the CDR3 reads TGCGCCAGTTACCGGGACGCCAGGAGCCCCCCTCTCGAGCAGTACTTC. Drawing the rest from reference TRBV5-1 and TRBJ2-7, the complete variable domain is KAGVTQTPRYLIKTRGQQVTLSCSPISGHRSVSWYQQTPGQGLQFLFEYFSETQRNKGNFPGRFSGRQFSNSRSEMNVSTLELGDSALYLCASYRDARSPPLEQYFGPGTRLTVT.

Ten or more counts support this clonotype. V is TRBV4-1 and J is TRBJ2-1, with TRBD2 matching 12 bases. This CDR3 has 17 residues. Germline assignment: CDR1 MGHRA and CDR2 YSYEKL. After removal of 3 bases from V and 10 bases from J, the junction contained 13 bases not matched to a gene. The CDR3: CASSHPPASGGGTEQFF. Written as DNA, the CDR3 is TGCGCCAGCAGCCATCCCCCGGCTAGCGGGGGGGGGACGGAGCAGTTCTTC.

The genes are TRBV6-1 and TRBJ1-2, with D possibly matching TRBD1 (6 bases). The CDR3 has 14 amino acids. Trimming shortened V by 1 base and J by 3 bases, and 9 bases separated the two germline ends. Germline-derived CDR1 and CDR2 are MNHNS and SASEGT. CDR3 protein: CASSEVQGDYGYTF. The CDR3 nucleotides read TGTGCCAGCAGTGAAGTACAGGGCGACTATGGCTACACCTTC.

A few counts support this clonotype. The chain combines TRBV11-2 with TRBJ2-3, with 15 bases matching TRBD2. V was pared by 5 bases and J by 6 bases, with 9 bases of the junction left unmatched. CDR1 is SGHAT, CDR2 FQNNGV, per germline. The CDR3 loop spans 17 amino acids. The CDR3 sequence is CASSPRTSGGARDTQYF. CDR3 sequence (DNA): TGTGCCAGCAGCCCCCGGACTAGCGGGGGGGCGAGGGATACGCAGTATTTT.

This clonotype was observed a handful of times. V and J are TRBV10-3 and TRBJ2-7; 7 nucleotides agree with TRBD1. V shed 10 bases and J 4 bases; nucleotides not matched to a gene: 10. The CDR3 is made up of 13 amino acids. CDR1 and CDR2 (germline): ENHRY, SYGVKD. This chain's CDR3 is CATTTGIGYEQYV. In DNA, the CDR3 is TGTGCCACTACGACAGGGATTGGGTACGAGCAGTACGTC.

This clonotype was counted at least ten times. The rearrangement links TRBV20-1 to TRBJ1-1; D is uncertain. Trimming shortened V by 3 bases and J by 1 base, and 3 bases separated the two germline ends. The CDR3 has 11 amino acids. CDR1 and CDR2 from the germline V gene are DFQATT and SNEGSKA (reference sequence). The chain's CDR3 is CSARENTEAFF. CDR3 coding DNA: TGCAGTGCTAGGGAGAACACTGAAGCTTTCTTT.

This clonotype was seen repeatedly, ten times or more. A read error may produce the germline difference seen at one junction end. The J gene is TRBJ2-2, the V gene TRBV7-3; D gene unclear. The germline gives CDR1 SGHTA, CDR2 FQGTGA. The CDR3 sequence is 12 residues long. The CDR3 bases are TGCGCCAGCAGCTTGACCACCGGGGAGCTGTTTTTT. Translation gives CASSLTTGELFF.

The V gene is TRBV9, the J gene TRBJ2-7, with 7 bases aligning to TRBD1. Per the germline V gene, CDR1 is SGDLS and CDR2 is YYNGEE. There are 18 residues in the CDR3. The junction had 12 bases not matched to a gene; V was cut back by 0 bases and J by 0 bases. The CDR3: CASSVVASDWDSSYEQYF. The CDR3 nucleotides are TGTGCCAGCAGCGTAGTAGCCTCCGACTGGGACAGCTCCTACGAGCAGTACTTC. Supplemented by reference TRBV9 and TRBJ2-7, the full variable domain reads DSGVTQTPKHLITATGQRVTLRCSPRSGDLSVYWYQQSLDQGLQFLIQYYNGEERAKGNILERFSAQQFPDLHSELNLSSLELGDSALYFCASSVVASDWDSSYEQYFGPGTRLTVT.

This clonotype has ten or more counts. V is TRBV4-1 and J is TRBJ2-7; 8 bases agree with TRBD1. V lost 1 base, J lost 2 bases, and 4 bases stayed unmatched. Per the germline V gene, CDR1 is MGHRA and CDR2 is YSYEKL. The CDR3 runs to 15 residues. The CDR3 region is CASSQVGQATYEQYV. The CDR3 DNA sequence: TGCGCCAGCAGCCAAGTGGGACAGGCGACCTACGAGCAGTACGTC.